This T cell receptor beta chain was observed in a study of early T cells in non-severe SARS-CoV-2 infection. A single record per CDR3 protein comes from TCRdb applying MiXCR to the 5' RACE reads. The sample lists about 70,000 distinct CDR3 sequences, about 5% occurring once. This CDR3 is built from 16 residues. Germline V lookup: CDR1 KGHSH, CDR2 LQKENI. Trimming at V came to 4 bases and at J to 4 bases, leaving 8 bases not matched to a gene. This clonotype was seen ten or more times. The gene calls are TRBV18 and TRBJ2-1; 9 bases match TRBD2. Sequencing was performed on whole blood, taken at baseline. The clonotype originates from an adult who was a healthcare worker with PCR-confirmed SARS-CoV-2 infection or an uninfected control (not recorded which). CDR3 protein: CASSLSGRQAYNEQFF. The CDR3 DNA reads TGTGCCAGCTCACTTAGCGGGAGACAGGCATACAATGAGCAGTTCTTC.